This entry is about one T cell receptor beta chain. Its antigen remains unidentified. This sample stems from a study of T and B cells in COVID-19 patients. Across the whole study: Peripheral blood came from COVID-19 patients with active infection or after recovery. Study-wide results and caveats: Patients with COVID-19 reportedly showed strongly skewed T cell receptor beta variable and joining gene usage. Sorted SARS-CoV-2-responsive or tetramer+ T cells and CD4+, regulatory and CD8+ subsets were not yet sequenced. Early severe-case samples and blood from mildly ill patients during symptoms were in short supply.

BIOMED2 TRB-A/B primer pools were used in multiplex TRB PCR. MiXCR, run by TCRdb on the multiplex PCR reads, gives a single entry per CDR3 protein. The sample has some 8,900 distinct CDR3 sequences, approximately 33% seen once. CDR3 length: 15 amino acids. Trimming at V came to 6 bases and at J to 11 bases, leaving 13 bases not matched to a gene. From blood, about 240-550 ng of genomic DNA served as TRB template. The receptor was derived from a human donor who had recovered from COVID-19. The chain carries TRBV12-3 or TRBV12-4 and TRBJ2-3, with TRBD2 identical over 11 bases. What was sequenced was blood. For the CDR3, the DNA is TGTGCCAGCAGATTACTAGCGGGGGCCCCCTTCAGGCAGTATTTT. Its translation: CASRLLAGAPFRQYF.